The source of this T cell receptor (beta chain) is a study of T cells in Graves' hyperthyroidism and ophthalmopathy. V was pared by 11 bases and J by 0 bases, with 11 bases between. There are 13 residues in the CDR3. Researchers amplified the TCR beta CDR3 regions from RNA transcripts. The HTBI primer set drove a first-round RT-PCR of the TCR CDR3. TCRdb ran MiXCR on the multiplex PCR reads and lists one entry per CDR3 protein. Of about 300,000 distinct CDR3 sequences in the sample, roughly 17% were seen once. Graves' hyperthyroidism without ophthalmopathy progression within 18 months was termed stable. PBMCs were sourced from over 8.5 ml fresh peripheral blood. Many counts were recorded for this clonotype.

The genes are TRBV12-3 or TRBV12-4 and TRBJ2-1, with D unresolved. The sample comprised blood. This TCR derives from a man aged 30 to 39 with Graves' hyperthyroidism. CDR3 nucleotide sequence: TGTGCCTGCAATGAAGGCTCCTACAATGAGCAGTTCTTC. Translated, it gives CACNEGSYNEQFF.